The 25 T cell receptor beta chains reported below all come from one sample, sequenced in a study of identical twins. TCRdb reanalysed the 5' RACE reads using MiXCR and keeps one entry per CDR3 protein. The table records approximately 890,000 distinct CDR3 sequences, over 9% of them present only once. The same data also contributed to another study, on yellow fever vaccine responses in identical twins.

Source material: PBMCs. These receptor sequences come from a young woman in good health.

The chain uses TRBV10-3 and TRBJ1-1; 10 nucleotides agree with TRBD1. Germline V gene data show CDR1 as ENHRY and CDR2 as SYGVKD. CDR3 length equals 15 residues. J lost 3 bases, V lost 10 bases, and 11 bases had no gene match. The CDR3 DNA is TGTGCCACCCGGGACAGGGGAAGTTGGCACACTGAAGCTTTCTTT. Its protein product is CATRDRGSWHTEAFF.

This clonotype was observed a few times. The V call is TRBV12-3 or TRBV12-4, the J call TRBJ2-3, with 8 nucleotides matching TRBD2. The CDR3 contains 16 residues. Unmatched junction bases numbered 4, after V lost 2 bases and J lost 0 bases. CDR3 in amino acids: CASSLRAGVSTDTQYF. The CDR3 DNA is TGTGCCAGCAGTTTAAGAGCGGGAGTTAGCACAGATACGCAGTATTTT.

The chain links TRBV5-1 to TRBJ2-7; no clear D gene. CDR3 length equals 12 residues. Per the germline V gene, CDR1 is SGHRS and CDR2 is YFSETQ. Trimming stripped 6 bases from V and 6 bases from J, with 13 bases between. The DNA of the CDR3 is TGCGCCAGCACCTCCATTATAGGCGAGCAGTACTTC. Residues: CASTSIIGEQYF.

This clonotype was counted a few times. The chain links TRBV29-1 to TRBJ2-5; 12 bases are a match to TRBD2. CDR3 length: 16 residues. The germline V gene has CDR1 SQVTM and CDR2 ANQGSEA. Unmatched junction bases numbered 6, after V lost 3 bases and J lost 1 base. CDR3 loop: CSVDGSSGRVQETQYF. The CDR3 region has the DNA TGCAGCGTTGACGGCTCTAGCGGGAGGGTCCAAGAGACCCAGTACTTC.

This clonotype showed up just a few times. The genes are TRBV6-1 and TRBJ2-4; TRBD2 matches 12 bases. This CDR3 is built from 19 residues. Per germline, CDR1 MNHNS and CDR2 SASEGT. Trimming removed 6 bases from V and 0 bases from J; junction bases left unmatched: 12. Here the CDR3 DNA reads TGTGCCAGCAGACAAGGGACTAGCGGGTCCTACTTAGCCAAAAACATTCAGTACTTC. Translating it yields CASRQGTSGSYLAKNIQYF.

The genes are TRBV5-4 and TRBJ2-5; no firm D call. This CDR3 is built from 14 residues. Per the germline V gene, CDR1 is SGHNT and CDR2 is YYREEE (reference sequence). The V gene lost 2 bases and the J gene lost 5 bases, with 13 bases spanning the gap. As DNA, the CDR3 is TGTGCCAGCAGCTTATATGGCAGTATGGAGACCCAGTACTTC. It codes for CASSLYGSMETQYF.

The chain links TRBV12-3 or TRBV12-4 to TRBJ2-1, with D possibly being TRBD1 (5 bases). V shed 5 bases and J shed 11 bases, with 13 bases lying between them. This CDR3 has 12 residues. The chain's CDR3 is CASSMDTPKQFF. In DNA, the CDR3 is TGTGCCAGCAGTATGGACACACCGAAGCAGTTCTTC.

Only a few counts were recorded for this clonotype. The chain joins TRBV28 to TRBJ1-6; tentative D call: TRBD1 (5 bases). The CDR3 is 16 residues long. The germline V gene has CDR1 MDHEN and CDR2 SYDVKM. Trimming shortened V by 4 bases and J by 4 bases, and 14 bases separated the two germline ends. CDR3 sequence reads: CASSSPRGFYNSPLHF. CDR3 coding DNA: TGTGCCAGCAGTTCTCCGAGGGGCTTTTATAATTCACCCCTCCACTTT.

This clonotype was counted between two and nine times. The J gene is TRBJ2-3, the V gene TRBV9; tentatively, D is TRBD2 (5 bases). Germline CDR1 and CDR2: SGDLS and YYNGEE. This CDR3 spans 15 amino acids. V shed 1 base and J shed 1 base, with 10 bases lying between them. Here the CDR3 DNA reads TGTGCCAGCAGCGTATACGGGGTCGGCACAGATACGCAGTATTTT. This codes for CASSVYGVGTDTQYF.

This clonotype occurred many times. This chain joins TRBV9 and TRBJ2-1; 9 nucleotides align to TRBD2. Unmatched junction bases numbered 6, after V lost 0 bases and J lost 8 bases. This CDR3 is built from 15 residues. Germline V gene lookup returns CDR1 SGDLS and CDR2 YYNGEE. The chain's CDR3 is CASSVDLAGIDEQFF. The DNA of the CDR3 is TGTGCCAGCAGCGTAGATCTAGCGGGGATCGATGAGCAGTTCTTC.

For the CDR3, the DNA is TGTGCCAGCAGCAAAGGTCCAGCGGGAGTAGTTTCAGATACGCAGTATTTT. Its translation: CASSKGPAGVVSDTQYF. The chain carries TRBV21-1 and TRBJ2-3; the table's TRBD2 call for D was not verified on the DNA. TRBV21-1 is a known pseudogene. The CDR3 spans 17 residues.

The gene calls are TRBV13 and TRBJ1-1, with D possibly being TRBD1 (5 bases). This CDR3 region has 14 residues. The germline V gene encodes CDR1 PRHDT and CDR2 FYEKMQ (reference sequence). CDR3 residues: CLTGRAGPNTEAFF. DNA for the CDR3: TGTTTAACGGGCAGGGCCGGACCGAACACTGAAGCTTTCTTT.

This clonotype was seen more than once but under ten times. The chain is built from TRBV6-1 and TRBJ1-1; 7 bases fit TRBD1. CDR3 length: 14 amino acids. Germline lookup yields CDR1 MNHNS and CDR2 SASEGT. Trimming cost V 5 bases and J 4 bases; bases outside gene matches: 7. The CDR3 coding sequence is TGTGCCAGCAGTCCCGGGACAGTGAGCACTGAAGCTTTCTTT. Translation gives CASSPGTVSTEAFF.

This chain joins TRBV28 and TRBJ2-3; D is unresolved. The CDR3 is made up of 15 amino acids. The V gene lost 5 bases and the J gene lost 2 bases, with 14 bases spanning the gap. Germline V gives CDR1 MDHEN, CDR2 SYDVKM. In DNA form, the CDR3 reads TGTGCCAGCAGTCTCCACAGTTCCCACACAGATACGCAGTATTTT. This translates into CASSLHSSHTDTQYF.

The gene calls are TRBV6-2 or TRBV6-3 and TRBJ2-1, with 12 bases aligning to TRBD2. Germline CDR1 reads MNHEY; CDR2 reads SVGEGT. The CDR3 contains 15 residues. Trimming cost V 4 bases and J 6 bases; bases outside gene matches: 4. The CDR3 DNA sequence: TGTGCCAGCAGTTTTACACTAGCGGGAGGCAATGAGCAGTTCTTC. Residues: CASSFTLAGGNEQFF.

V is TRBV11-1 and J is TRBJ1-2; perhaps TRBD1 as D (6 bases). V lost 3 bases and J 5 bases, leaving 10 bases between the germline ends. The germline gives CDR1 SGHAT, CDR2 FQDESV (reference sequence). The CDR3 is made up of 13 amino acids. The CDR3 protein is CASSLTDRYGYTF. The CDR3 DNA reads TGTGCCAGCAGCTTGACCGACAGGTATGGCTACACCTTC.

J is TRBJ2-7 and V is TRBV5-4; a weak D match, TRBD2 (5 bases). V was shortened by 3 bases and J by 7 bases, with 14 bases between the two germline ends. The CDR3 loop spans 13 amino acids. Germline CDR1 is SGHNT and CDR2 is YYREEE (reference sequence). CDR3 region: CASSSAPRGEQYV. DNA of the CDR3: TGTGCCAGCAGCTCTGCCCCACGCGGGGAGCAGTACGTC.

This clonotype appeared a few times. The chain has TRBV12-3 or TRBV12-4 and TRBJ2-1, with D unclear. The CDR3 totals 10 residues. With 1 base removed from V and 12 bases from J, the gap between germline ends came to 4 bases. CDR3: CASSLVSQFF. In DNA, the CDR3 is TGTGCCAGCAGTTTAGTTTCGCAGTTCTTC.

J is TRBJ2-7 and V is TRBV6-1; 10 nucleotides match TRBD1. The length of the CDR3 is 14 residues. Trimming took 6 bases from V and 2 from J; bases not matched to a gene: 4. CDR1 MNHNS and CDR2 SASEGT come from the germline V gene. In nucleotides, the CDR3 is TGTGCCAGCAGCCGGACAGGGGGGACCTACGAGCAGTACGTC. Protein sequence: CASSRTGGTYEQYV.

This clonotype was counted at least ten times. V and J are TRBV6-1 and TRBJ1-1; 7 bases line up with TRBD1. With 6 bases clipped from V and 4 bases from J, the junction kept 8 bases outside the gene matches. Germline lookup yields CDR1 MNHNS and CDR2 SASEGT. The CDR3 runs to 14 residues. The CDR3 bases are TGTGCCAGCAGCTCAAGGGGGCTTGGCACTGAAGCTTTCTTT. It codes for CASSSRGLGTEAFF.

This clonotype was detected ten times or more. One end of the junction does not line up with germline, which may come from a read error. J is TRBJ1-2 and V is TRBV6-6; no clear D. The length of the CDR3 is 10 residues. Germline V gene sequence: CDR1 MNHNY, CDR2 SVGAGI (reference sequence). CDR3 sequence: CASSPGGVAF. CDR3 DNA sequence: TGTGCCAGCAGTCCCGGCGGGGTCGCCTTC.

The chain couples TRBV5-1 to TRBJ1-2; D perhaps matches TRBD1 (6 bases). This CDR3 spans 15 amino acids. Germline V CDR1 and CDR2: SGHRS, YFSETQ. V lost 0 bases and J 5 bases, leaving 14 bases between the germline ends. In DNA, the CDR3 is TGCGCCAGCAGCTTGGGACCCGGAGGGGGATATGGCTACACCTTC. This encodes CASSLGPGGGYGYTF.

This rearrangement joins TRBV2 to TRBJ2-3; D is possibly TRBD1 (5 bases). Trimming removed 6 bases at V and 2 bases at J, with 9 bases between. The germline CDR1 and CDR2 sequences are SNHLY and FYNNEI. This CDR3 spans 13 amino acids. CDR3 protein: CASRVRDTDTQYF. The CDR3 DNA sequence: TGTGCCAGCAGGGTCAGGGACACAGATACGCAGTATTTT.

Only a few counts were recorded for this clonotype. CDR3 DNA: TGTGCCATCAGAGGTGGAGGACAGGAGTACTCCTACGAGCAGTACTTC. Encoded protein: CAIRGGGQEYSYEQYF. This chain connects TRBV10-3 to TRBJ2-7; 7 nucleotides agree with TRBD1. CDR1 and CDR2 (germline): ENHRY, SYGVKD. This CDR3 is built from 16 residues. J lost 0 bases, V lost 6 bases, and 11 bases had no gene match.

This clonotype was counted ten times or more. The chain carries TRBV5-1 and TRBJ2-5; no clear D. CDR1 is SGHRS, CDR2 YFSETQ, per germline. The CDR3 has 14 amino acids. Trimming cost V 4 bases and J 4 bases, with 14 bases left between them. The CDR3 loop is CASSPGRAGETQYF. In DNA, the CDR3 is TGCGCCAGCAGCCCCGGTCGGGCAGGAGAGACCCAGTACTTC.